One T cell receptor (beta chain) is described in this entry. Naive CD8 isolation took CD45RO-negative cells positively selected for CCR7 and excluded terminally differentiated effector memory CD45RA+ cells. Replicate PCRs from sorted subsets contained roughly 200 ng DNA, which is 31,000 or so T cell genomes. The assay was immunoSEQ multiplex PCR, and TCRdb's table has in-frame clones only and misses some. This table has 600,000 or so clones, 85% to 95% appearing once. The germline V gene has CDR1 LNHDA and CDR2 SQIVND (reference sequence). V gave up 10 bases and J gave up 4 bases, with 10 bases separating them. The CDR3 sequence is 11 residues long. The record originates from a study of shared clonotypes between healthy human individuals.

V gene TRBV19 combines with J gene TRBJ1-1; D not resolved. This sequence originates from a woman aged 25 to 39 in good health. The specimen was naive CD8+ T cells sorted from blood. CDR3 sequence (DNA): TGTGCCACTGGGGTTGGCACTGAAGCTTTCTTT. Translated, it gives CATGVGTEAFF. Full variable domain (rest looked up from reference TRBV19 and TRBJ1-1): DGGITQSPKYLFRKEGQNVTLSCEQNLNHDAMYWYRQDPGQGLRLIYYSQIVNDFQKGDIAEGYSVSREKKESFPLTVTSAQKNPTAFYLCATGVGTEAFFGQGTRLTVV.